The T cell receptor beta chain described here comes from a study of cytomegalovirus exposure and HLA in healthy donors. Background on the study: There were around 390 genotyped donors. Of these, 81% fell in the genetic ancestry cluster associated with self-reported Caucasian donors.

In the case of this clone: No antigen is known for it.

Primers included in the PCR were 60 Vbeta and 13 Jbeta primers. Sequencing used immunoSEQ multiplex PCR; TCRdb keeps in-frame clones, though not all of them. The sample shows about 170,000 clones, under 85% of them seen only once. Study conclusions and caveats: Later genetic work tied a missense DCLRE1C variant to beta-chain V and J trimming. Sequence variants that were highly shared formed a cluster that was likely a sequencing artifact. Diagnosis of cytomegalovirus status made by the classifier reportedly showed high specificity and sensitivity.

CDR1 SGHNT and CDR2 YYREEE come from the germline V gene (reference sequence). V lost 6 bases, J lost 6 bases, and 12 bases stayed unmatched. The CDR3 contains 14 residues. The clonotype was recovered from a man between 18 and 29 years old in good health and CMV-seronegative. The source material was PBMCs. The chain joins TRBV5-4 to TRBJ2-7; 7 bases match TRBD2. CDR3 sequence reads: CASNKKNTGGEQYF. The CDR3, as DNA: TGTGCCAGCAATAAGAAAAACACGGGGGGCGAGCAGTACTTC.